The source of this TCR beta chain is a study of blood T cell repertoires in COVID-19. Whole-study context: From the United States, Italy and Spain came samples of acute and convalescent COVID-19. T cells, B-cell-depleted T cells, or PBMCs supplied cDNA or gDNA.

Sequencing used immunoSEQ multiplex PCR; TCRdb keeps in-frame clones, though not all of them. The sample shows roughly 84,000 clones, about 80% of them seen only once. V was shortened by 5 bases and J by 4 bases, with 11 bases between the two germline ends. The germline gives CDR1 SNHLY, CDR2 FYNNEI. The CDR3 totals 13 residues. The sequenced sample was peripheral blood. This TCR derives from a woman in her forties with active or convalescent COVID-19. This rearrangement joins TRBV2 to TRBJ1-1, with a possible D match to TRBD1 (6 bases). The chain's CDR3 is CASSITGITEAFF. The CDR3 DNA follows: TGTGCCAGCAGTATCACAGGGATCACTGAAGCTTTCTTT.